This T cell receptor beta chain was obtained from a study of T cell repertoires in cytomegalovirus infection. One entry per CDR3 protein, called by TCRdb with MiXCR from the reads. Of approximately 70,000 distinct CDR3 sequences listed, 20% to 25% are singletons. V was clipped by 5 bases and J by 2 bases, with 13 bases between them. CDR1 and CDR2 (germline): SGHVS, FNYEAQ. CDR3 length: 14 amino acids. This clonotype occurred a few times. Its specificity is not known. V is TRBV7-6 and J is TRBJ2-7, with D perhaps TRBD1 (5 bases). Sequenced input: PBMCs, sequenced either directly or after in vitro stimulation (not recorded which). This receptor was obtained from a human donor in good health (CMV status not recorded). Some clones in this sample may be carry-over from other donors' samples. The CDR3 nucleotides are TGTGCCAGCAGCCACCAGGGTTCCGCCTACGAGCAGTACTTC. Residues: CASSHQGSAYEQYF.